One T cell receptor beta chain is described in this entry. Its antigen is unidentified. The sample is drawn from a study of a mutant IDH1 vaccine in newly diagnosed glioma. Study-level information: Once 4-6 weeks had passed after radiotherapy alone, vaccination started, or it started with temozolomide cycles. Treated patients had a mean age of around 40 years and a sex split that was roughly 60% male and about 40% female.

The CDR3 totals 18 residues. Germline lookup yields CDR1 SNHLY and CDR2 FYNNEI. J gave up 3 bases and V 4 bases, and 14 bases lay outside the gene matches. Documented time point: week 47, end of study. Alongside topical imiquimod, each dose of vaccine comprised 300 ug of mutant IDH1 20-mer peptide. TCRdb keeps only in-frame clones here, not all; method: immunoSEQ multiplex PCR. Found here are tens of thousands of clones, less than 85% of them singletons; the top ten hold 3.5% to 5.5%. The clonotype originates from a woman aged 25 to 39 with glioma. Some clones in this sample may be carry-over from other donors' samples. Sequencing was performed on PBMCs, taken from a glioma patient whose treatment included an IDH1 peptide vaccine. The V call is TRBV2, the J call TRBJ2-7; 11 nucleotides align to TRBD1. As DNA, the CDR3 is TGTGCCAGCAGTGTTCCGGGACAGGGGGTGAAGAGCGGCTACGAGCAGTACTTC. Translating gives CASSVPGQGVKSGYEQYF.